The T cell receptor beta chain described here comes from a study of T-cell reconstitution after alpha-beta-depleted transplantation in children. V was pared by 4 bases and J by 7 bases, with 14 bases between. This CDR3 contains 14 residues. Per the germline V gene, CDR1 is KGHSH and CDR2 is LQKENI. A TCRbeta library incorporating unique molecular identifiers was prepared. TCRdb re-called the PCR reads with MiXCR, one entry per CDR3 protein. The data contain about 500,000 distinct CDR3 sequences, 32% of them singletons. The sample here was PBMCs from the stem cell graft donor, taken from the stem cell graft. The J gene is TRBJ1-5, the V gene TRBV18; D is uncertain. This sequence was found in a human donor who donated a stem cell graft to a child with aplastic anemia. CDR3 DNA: TGTGCCAGCTCACAGTCGCGGGGAGAACAGCCCCAGCATTTT. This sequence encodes CASSQSRGEQPQHF. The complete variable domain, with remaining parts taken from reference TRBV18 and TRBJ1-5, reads NAGVMQNPRHLVRRRGQEARLRCSPMKGHSHVYWYRQLPEEGLKFMVYLQKENIIDESGMPKERFSAEFPKEGPSILRIQQVVRGDSAAYFCASSQSRGEQPQHFGDGTRLSIL.